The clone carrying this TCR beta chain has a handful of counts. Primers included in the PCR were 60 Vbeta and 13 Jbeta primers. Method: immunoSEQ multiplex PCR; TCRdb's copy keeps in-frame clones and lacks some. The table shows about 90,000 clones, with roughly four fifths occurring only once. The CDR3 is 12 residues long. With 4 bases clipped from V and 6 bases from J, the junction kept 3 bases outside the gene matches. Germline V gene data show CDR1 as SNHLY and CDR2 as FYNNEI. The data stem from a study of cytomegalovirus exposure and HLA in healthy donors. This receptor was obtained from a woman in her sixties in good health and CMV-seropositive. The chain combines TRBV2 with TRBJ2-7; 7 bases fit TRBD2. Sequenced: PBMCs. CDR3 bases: TGTGCCAGCAGTGGGGACTATTCCGAGCAGTACTTC. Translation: CASSGDYSEQYF.